This TCR beta chain was observed in a study of blood T cell repertoires in COVID-19. The wider study: From the United States, Italy and Spain came samples of acute and convalescent COVID-19. Sources were T cells, B-cell-depleted T cells, or PBMCs; the material itself was cDNA or gDNA.

Looked up from germline, CDR1 is MDHEN and CDR2 is SYDVKM. Trimming cost V 4 bases and J 3 bases; bases outside gene matches: 9. This CDR3 is 17 amino acids long. Per the study methods: Using reference gene primer amplification, nucleated cell counts were estimated. This table comes from immunoSEQ multiplex PCR, and its TCRdb copy is limited to in-frame clones, with some not included. Clonal size and the V and J genes are those of that table, whereas D and trimming came from the DNA. The profile shows approximately 300,000 clones, approximately 88% of them singletons. The sequenced sample was PBMCs or T cells enriched from blood (not recorded which). This clonotype originated in a man in his 60s who had recovered from COVID-19. The chain carries TRBV28 and TRBJ1-1; 12 bases are a match to TRBD1. Here the CDR3 DNA reads TGTGCCAGCAGTTCCCTCCGGGACAGGGGGCGAGACACTGAAGCTTTCTTT. As protein: CASSSLRDRGRDTEAFF.